Below, one TCR beta chain is given with its context. What it binds is unknown. This entry is derived from a study of T-cell memory formation after mild COVID-19. At the level of the study: Largely donor-specific sequence clusters came from two donors.

Study results and limitations: Mainly CM and EM harbored the contracting CD4+ clones; mainly EMRA harbored the CD8+ ones. Clones contracting over day 15 to 85 were CD4/CD8 balanced, with later expanders leaning CD4+.

V gave up 4 bases and J gave up 1 base, with 17 bases separating them. CDR1 is SGHDT, CDR2 YYEEEE, per germline. This CDR3 contains 16 residues. From the 5' RACE reads, TCRdb called clonotypes with MiXCR, one entry per CDR3 protein. Of around 340,000 distinct CDR3 sequences in the sample, roughly 14% were seen once. The V gene is TRBV5-6, the J gene TRBJ2-5, with D unclear. The TCR originated in a young man who had mild COVID-19 (a few samples of this study predate the infection). Cell type and time point are not known. Specimen: PBMCs or a T cell subset sorted from them (not recorded which). The CDR3 is CASSLDYGRSQETQYF. In nucleotides, the CDR3 is TGTGCCAGCAGCCTGGATTATGGCAGGTCCCAAGAGACCCAGTACTTC.